This passage covers 24 T cell receptor beta chains from one sample sequenced in a study of blood T cells in healthy people across ages (dated by TCRdb to between 2014 and 2017). Library generation was performed with 5' RACE. Reads for this sample came from an Illumina HiSeq 2500. A second PCR of roughly 7 to 11 cycles was performed with a sample-barcoded 5' primer and a J-beta primer mix. TCRdb reprocessing: public reads trimmed at Q25 with fastp, clones called with MiXCR, in-frame beta chains kept. One record per CDR3 amino acid sequence lists the most common genes and DNA. Within this sample are about 1 million distinct CDR3 sequences, with about 25% of them counted one time only. About 0.8% of the sample belongs to the ten largest clones. A further study also used this sample, focusing on T cells of mothers and their children.

The sample consisted of blood. Receptor source: a girl aged 2-10 years in good health.

This chain connects TRBV7-9 to TRBJ2-7; TRBD2 matches 8 bases. J was trimmed by 2 bases and V by 1 base; bases with no gene match: 4. This CDR3 spans 15 amino acids. The germline V gene has CDR1 SEHNR and CDR2 FQNEAQ (reference sequence). CDR3 region: CASSLGVSGAYEQYF. The CDR3 region has the DNA TGTGCCAGCAGCTTAGGAGTTAGCGGGGCCTACGAGCAGTACTTC.

As DNA, the CDR3 is TGTGCCAGCAGCCTGGCTACAGGAACCCAGTACTTC. It codes for CASSLATGTQYF. The rearrangement uses TRBV14 and TRBJ2-5, with D possibly matching TRBD1 (5 bases). The CDR3 is made up of 12 amino acids. The V gene lost 4 bases and the J gene lost 8 bases, with 11 bases spanning the gap. CDR1 is SGHDN, CDR2 FVKESK, per germline.

The table lists this clonotype with many counts. V and J are TRBV9 and TRBJ1-6, with D tentatively TRBD1 (5 bases). V was shortened by 4 bases and J by 2 bases, with 16 bases between the two germline ends. Germline lookup yields CDR1 SGDLS and CDR2 YYNGEE. This CDR3 region has 17 residues. The CDR3 sequence is CASSPSRDPTYNSPLHF. Written as DNA, the CDR3 is TGTGCCAGCAGCCCGTCCCGGGACCCCACCTATAATTCACCCCTCCACTTT.

This clonotype was counted only a few times. The chain's CDR3 is CASSYVGQGFTDTQYF. The CDR3 nucleotides read TGTGCCAGCAGTTATGTGGGACAGGGGTTTACAGATACGCAGTATTTT. This chain connects TRBV6-2 or TRBV6-3 to TRBJ2-3, with 10 bases aligning to TRBD1. V lost 3 bases and J lost 3; bases outside the gene matches: 6. The length of the CDR3 is 16 residues. The germline V gene has CDR1 MNHEY and CDR2 SVGEGT.

This clonotype was seen a handful of times. The chain carries TRBV6-2 or TRBV6-3 and TRBJ2-2; tentatively, D is TRBD2 (6 bases). Per germline, CDR1 MNHEY and CDR2 SVGEGT. The CDR3 runs to 17 residues. V shed 7 bases and J shed 4 bases, with 22 bases lying between them. The CDR3 sequence is CASTGIRDSSSTGELFF. The CDR3 region has the DNA TGTGCCAGCACGGGAATCCGGGACTCTTCATCCACCGGGGAGCTGTTTTTT.

A few counts support this clonotype. This rearrangement joins TRBV4-2 to TRBJ2-1; TRBD2 is a possible D gene (7 bases). V gave up 0 bases and J gave up 4 bases, with 19 bases separating them. The CDR3 sequence is 18 residues long. CDR1 LGHNA and CDR2 YNFKEQ come from the germline V gene. Here the CDR3 DNA reads TGTGCCAGCAGCCAAGACCCCGTGGGGGGGGCAGGGTACAATGAGCAGTTCTTC. It yields the protein CASSQDPVGGAGYNEQFF.

V and J are TRBV11-1 and TRBJ2-5; 7 bases are shared with TRBD2. The J call is uncertain, as TRBJ2-1 better fits the DNA end. This CDR3 contains 18 residues. Per germline, CDR1 SGHAT and CDR2 FQDESV (reference sequence). DNA for the CDR3: TGTGCCAGCAGCTCAGCGGGGTATCCAAGTGCCGACGGGAATGAGCAGTTCTTC. Translating it yields CASSSAGYPSADGNEQFF.

The chain employs TRBV20-1 and TRBJ1-2; D not resolved. There are 11 residues in the CDR3. Trimming shortened V by 6 bases and J by 4 bases, and 9 bases separated the two germline ends. The germline CDR1 and CDR2 sequences are DFQATT and SNEGSKA (reference sequence). The CDR3 DNA follows: TGCAGTGCGAACGATGGCTATGGCTACACCTTC. Its translation: CSANDGYGYTF.

This clonotype was seen more than once but under ten times. The chain joins TRBV10-1 to TRBJ2-5; 7 bases match TRBD1. The CDR3 is 16 amino acids. Germline CDR1 and CDR2: WNHNN and SYGVQD (reference sequence). J gave up 3 bases and V 6 bases, and 13 bases lay outside the gene matches. DNA of the CDR3: TGCGCCAGCAGGAGGAAAGACAGGGAATCAGAAGAGACCCAGTACTTC. As protein: CASRRKDRESEETQYF.

For this clonotype: Given the absence of the conserved phenylalanine or tryptophan at the CDR3 end, a read error is likely. This rearrangement joins TRBV5-1 to TRBJ2-5; D unclear. There are 16 residues in the CDR3. The V end lost 2 bases, the J end lost 2 bases, and 16 bases lay between the germline ends. Germline V gives CDR1 SGHRS, CDR2 YFSETQ. Here the CDR3 DNA reads TGCGCCAGCAGCTTCTTACCGGGTCTGGGACAAGAGACCCAGTACCTC. Translating gives CASSFLPGLGQETQYL.

This chain uses TRBV13 with TRBJ2-5; D assignment may be TRBD1 or TRBD2 (5 bases each). CDR1 and CDR2 from the germline V gene are PRHDT and FYEKMQ (reference sequence). The length of the CDR3 is 15 residues. V lost 7 bases to trimming and J lost 5 bases, with 20 bases between them. The CDR3 DNA sequence: TGTGCCAGCACCAACCTCGGGGCTATGGGCGAGACCCAGTACTTC. Protein: CASTNLGAMGETQYF. Variable domain in full (rest from reference TRBV13 and TRBJ2-5): AAGVIQSPRHLIKEKRETATLKCYPIPRHDTVYWYQQGPGQDPQFLISFYEKMQSDKGSIPDRFSAQQFSDYHSELNMSSLELGDSALYFCASTNLGAMGETQYFGPGTRLLVL.

The sample holds a few counts of this clonotype. V is TRBV6-1 and J is TRBJ2-5, with D possibly TRBD2 on 10 matching bases. Between the trimmed V and J ends, which lost 1 base and 5 bases, there was a span of 20 bases. Germline V gene lookup returns CDR1 MNHNS and CDR2 SASEGT. The CDR3 loop spans 17 amino acids. For the CDR3, the DNA is TGTGCCAGCAGTGAAGGTCGGACTAGCGGACAGGGGGAGACCCAGTACTTC. Amino acid sequence: CASSEGRTSGQGETQYF.

This clonotype was found a few times. The rearrangement links TRBV28 to TRBJ1-2; possibly TRBD1 for D (6 bases). The ends were cut back, 4 bases at V and 4 bases at J, with 25 bases in the middle. This CDR3 region has 18 residues. The germline gives CDR1 MDHEN, CDR2 SYDVKM. Here the CDR3 reads CASSSPSARGKGLYGYTF. CDR3 in DNA: TGTGCCAGCAGTTCCCCTTCTGCGAGGGGGAAGGGCCTCTATGGCTACACCTTC.

The CDR3 loop is CASSLETSRGKTQYF. CDR3 nucleotides: TGCGCCAGCAGCTTGGAGACTAGCAGGGGGAAGACCCAGTACTTC. The chain carries TRBV5-1 and TRBJ2-5; D could derive from TRBD1 or TRBD2 (7 bases each). Germline V lookup: CDR1 SGHRS, CDR2 YFSETQ. The V and J ends lost 0 bases and 6 bases respectively, with 15 bases between them. The CDR3 runs to 15 residues.

This clonotype was found a few times. The chain couples TRBV20-1 to TRBJ2-4, with 7 bases matching TRBD1. The germline V gene has CDR1 DFQATT and CDR2 SNEGSKA (reference sequence). CDR3 length: 11 residues. The V segment lost 4 bases and the J segment 12 bases; nucleotides outside the gene matches: 6. The CDR3 DNA is TGCAGTGCTAAAACAGGGACAGATCAGTACTTC. Translating gives CSAKTGTDQYF.

This clonotype showed up just a few times. The rearrangement uses TRBV20-1 and TRBJ2-5, with TRBD1 identical over 11 bases. This CDR3 region has 14 residues. The trim removed 1 base at V and 11 bases at J, leaving 9 bases unmatched. The germline gives CDR1 DFQATT, CDR2 SNEGSKA (reference sequence). The CDR3 coding sequence is TGCAGTGCTAGAGGTCCCGGGACAGGGGGTGAGCAGTACTTC. Translating it yields CSARGPGTGGEQYF.

Only a few counts were recorded for this clonotype. V and J are TRBV9 and TRBJ2-5; D may match TRBD1 or TRBD2 (5 bases each). The DNA end favors TRBJ2-1, so the J call may be wrong. The CDR3 sequence is 11 residues long. Germline V lookup: CDR1 SGDLS, CDR2 YYNGEE. This CDR3 reads CASSQGPEQFF. DNA of the CDR3: TGTGCCAGCAGCCAGGGACCGGAGCAGTTCTTC.

In its sample, this clonotype was seen a few times. The rearrangement joins TRBV4-1 to TRBJ2-7; weak D call: TRBD1 (6 bases). This CDR3 has 16 residues. The V gene lost 1 base and the J gene lost 2 bases, with 15 bases spanning the gap. Germline lookup yields CDR1 MGHRA and CDR2 YSYEKL. CDR3 protein: CASSQGPTGSPYEQYF. The CDR3 DNA reads TGCGCCAGCAGCCAAGGACCTACAGGGAGTCCCTACGAGCAGTACTTC.

CDR3: CASSYREAGANVLTF. CDR3 nucleotide sequence: TGTGCCAGCAGTTACAGGGAGGCTGGGGCCAACGTCCTGACTTTC. The chain couples TRBV7-2 to TRBJ2-6; D is possibly TRBD1 or TRBD2 (6 bases each). This CDR3 contains 15 residues. Germline lookup yields CDR1 SGHTA and CDR2 FQGNSA. V lost 6 bases, J lost 2 bases, and 11 bases lay in between.

J is TRBJ2-7 and V is TRBV20-1; D is undetermined. Deletions cut 5 bases from V and 2 bases from J, with 16 bases between. Germline V gives CDR1 DFQATT, CDR2 SNEGSKA (reference sequence). The CDR3 contains 14 residues. CDR3 protein: CSAAGALTTYEQYF. The CDR3 bases are TGCAGTGCTGCCGGAGCTTTGACCACCTACGAGCAGTACTTC.

The gene calls are TRBV28 and TRBJ1-1; no firm D call. Trimming took off 1 base at V and 2 bases at J, with 2 bases between the two ends. Looked up from germline, CDR1 is MDHEN and CDR2 is SYDVKM. This CDR3 contains 12 residues. The CDR3 DNA reads TGTGCCAGCAGTTTATTTAACACTGAAGCTTTCTTT. Translation: CASSLFNTEAFF. Combining the CDR3 with reference TRBV28 and TRBJ1-1 gives the whole variable domain DVKVTQSSRYLVKRTGEKVFLECVQDMDHENMFWYRQDPGLGLRLIYFSYDVKMKEKGDIPEGYSVSREKKERFSLILESASTNQTSMYLCASSLFNTEAFFGQGTRLTVV.

The genes are TRBV3-1 and TRBJ2-1; TRBD2 agrees at 7 bases. Looked up from germline, CDR1 is LGHDT and CDR2 is YNNKEL (reference sequence). V lost 1 base, J lost 7 bases, and 10 bases stayed unmatched. CDR3 size: 16 residues. The CDR3 protein is CASSQGWSGKLNEQFF. The CDR3 nucleotides read TGTGCCAGCAGCCAAGGTTGGAGCGGGAAATTGAATGAGCAGTTCTTC.

J is TRBJ2-5 and V is TRBV5-1; D tentatively reads TRBD1 or TRBD2 (6 bases each). The DNA end favors TRBJ2-1, so the J call may be wrong. CDR1 is SGHRS, CDR2 YFSETQ, per germline. The CDR3 runs 14 residues. Written as DNA, the CDR3 is TGCGCCAGCAGCGCGTTACGGGGGACAAATGAGCAGTTCTTC. Its translation: CASSALRGTNEQFF.

CDR3 coding DNA: TGTGCCAGCAGCTTAATGGGACAGGGTAGGACTGAAGCTTTCTTT. Translated, it gives CASSLMGQGRTEAFF. This chain uses TRBV7-3 with TRBJ1-1, with 9 positions matching TRBD1. The germline gives CDR1 SGHTA, CDR2 FQGTGA. The CDR3 consists of 15 residues. Germline trimming cut 1 base from V and 5 bases from J; bases unmatched to any gene: 5.